Below are 6 T cell receptor beta chains sequenced from a single sample in a study of T cells in tuberculosis. Time point denoted: new active TB diagnosis, blood taken before or within 7 days of starting treatment. The data were produced by immunoSEQ multiplex PCR, yet TCRdb's version contains in-frame clones alone and is incomplete. The table has tens of thousands of clones, about 91% seen once. Sequences were derived from PBMCs, sampled at tuberculosis diagnosis. These receptors came from an adult with tuberculosis. Some clones in this sample may be carry-over from other donors' samples.

The V and J genes are TRBV29-1 and TRBJ1-2, with TRBD1 identical over 9 bases. CDR1 is SQVTM, CDR2 ANQGSEA, per germline. Trimming removed 4 bases from V and 5 bases from J; junction bases left unmatched: 5. The CDR3 extends over 13 amino acids. CDR3 nucleotide sequence: TGCAGCGTTGTTGGACAGGGGATATATGGCTACACCTTC. Translating it yields CSVVGQGIYGYTF.

The J gene is TRBJ2-2, the V gene TRBV6-4, with 10 bases lining up with TRBD2. The germline V gene has CDR1 MRHNA and CDR2 SNTAGT. J lost 2 bases, V lost 5 bases, and 8 bases had no gene match. The CDR3 has 17 residues. The CDR3 region has the DNA TGTGCCAGCAGTCCGGCTAGCGGGGGTGTAAACACCGGGGAGCTGTTTTTT. It yields the protein CASSPASGGVNTGELFF.

In DNA, the CDR3 is TGTGCCGTTACAGGGTTAGTGAACACTGAAGCTTTCTTT. Translating it yields CAVTGLVNTEAFF. The V gene is TRBV10-3, the J gene TRBJ1-1; D is perhaps TRBD1 (6 bases). Germline V gene data show CDR1 as ENHRY and CDR2 as SYGVKD. CDR3 size: 13 residues. Trimming stripped 11 bases from V and 0 bases from J, with 13 bases between.

This chain joins TRBV4-1 and TRBJ2-7; perhaps TRBD1 as D (6 bases). This CDR3 has 17 residues. V gave up 1 base and J gave up 3 bases, with 19 bases separating them. The germline V gene encodes CDR1 MGHRA and CDR2 YSYEKL. The CDR3, as DNA: TGCGCCAGCAGCCAAGGGGGCGTGGGGACACCACTCTACGAGCAGTACTTC. Translated, it gives CASSQGGVGTPLYEQYF.

The rearrangement joins TRBV18 to TRBJ1-5; 10 bases agree with TRBD1. The germline V gene has CDR1 KGHSH and CDR2 LQKENI. This CDR3 is built from 17 residues. After removal of 2 bases from V and 0 bases from J, the junction contained 4 bases not matched to a gene. CDR3 in DNA: TGTGCCAGCTCACCATACGGGACAGGGGCTAGCAATCAGCCCCAGCATTTT. Amino acids: CASSPYGTGASNQPQHF.

In DNA form, the CDR3 reads TGTGCCAGTAGTATGGGGGCCACCTCAGGGTATGGCTACACCTTC. This gives the protein CASSMGATSGYGYTF. The gene calls are TRBV19 and TRBJ1-2; possibly TRBD1 for D (6 bases). Looked up from germline, CDR1 is LNHDA and CDR2 is SQIVND (reference sequence). V was clipped by 3 bases and J by 5 bases, with 16 bases between them. The CDR3 totals 15 residues.